The present T cell receptor beta chain was sequenced within a study of technical replicates of blood from a handful of donors. Using immunoSEQ multiplex PCR, the repertoire was profiled, and TCRdb retains in-frame clones only, with some absent. This repertoire shows about 100,000 clones, roughly 95% found once; its top ten account for roughly 0.19%. The CDR3 has 16 amino acids. Input material: T cells isolated from PBMCs. This TCR was recovered from a human donor in good health. The chain couples TRBV21-1 to TRBJ2-7; the table calls TRBD2, which could not be checked here. TRBV21-1 is an annotated pseudogene. The CDR3 DNA reads as TGTGCCAGCAGCGATGGGCGGGGACGGAGCTCCTACGAGCAGTACTTC. Its protein product is CASSDGRGRSSYEQYF.